The entry below gives a single TCR beta chain sequence along with its context. The antigen remains undetermined. Molecular-barcoded quantitative 5'-RACE produced these TCR beta libraries. TCRdb recomputed calls from the 5' RACE reads with MiXCR, one row per CDR3 protein. The data show 670,000 or so distinct CDR3 sequences, roughly 19% seen once. The data were obtained in a study of CD8 T cells in ankylosing spondylitis. Overall study results and limits: Relatively scarce in peripheral blood, disease-linked clones were CD8+. Reportedly, disease-linked clones are significantly enriched in ankylosing spondylitis patients' matched synovial fluid. Blood from ankylosing spondylitis patients appeared to carry a characteristic roughly 8-variant TCR beta motif.

This CDR3 spans 19 amino acids. V gave up 2 bases and J gave up 2 bases; unmatched junction bases: 11. Per the germline V gene, CDR1 is SGHAT and CDR2 is FQDESV (reference sequence). The chain employs TRBV11-1 and TRBJ2-6; 8 bases line up with TRBD1. The TCR comes from a male donor with ankylosing spondylitis. Material for sequencing was blood, either unsorted or a sorted T cell fraction (not recorded which). The CDR3 DNA reads TGTGCCAGCAGCTTAAATCTTTGGACAGGGAGGCCTGGGGCCAACGTCCTGACTTTC. It is translated as CASSLNLWTGRPGANVLTF.